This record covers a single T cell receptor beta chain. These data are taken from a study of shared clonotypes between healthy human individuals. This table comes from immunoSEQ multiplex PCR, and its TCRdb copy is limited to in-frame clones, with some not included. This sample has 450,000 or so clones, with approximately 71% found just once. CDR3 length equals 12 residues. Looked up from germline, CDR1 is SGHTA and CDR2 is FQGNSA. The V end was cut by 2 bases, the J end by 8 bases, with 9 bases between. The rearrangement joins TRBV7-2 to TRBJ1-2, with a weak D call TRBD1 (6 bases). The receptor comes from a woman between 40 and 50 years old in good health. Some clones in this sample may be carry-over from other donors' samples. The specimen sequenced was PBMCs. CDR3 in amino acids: CASSLPGGGYTF. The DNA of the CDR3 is TGTGCCAGCAGCTTACCGGGGGGCGGCTACACCTTC.